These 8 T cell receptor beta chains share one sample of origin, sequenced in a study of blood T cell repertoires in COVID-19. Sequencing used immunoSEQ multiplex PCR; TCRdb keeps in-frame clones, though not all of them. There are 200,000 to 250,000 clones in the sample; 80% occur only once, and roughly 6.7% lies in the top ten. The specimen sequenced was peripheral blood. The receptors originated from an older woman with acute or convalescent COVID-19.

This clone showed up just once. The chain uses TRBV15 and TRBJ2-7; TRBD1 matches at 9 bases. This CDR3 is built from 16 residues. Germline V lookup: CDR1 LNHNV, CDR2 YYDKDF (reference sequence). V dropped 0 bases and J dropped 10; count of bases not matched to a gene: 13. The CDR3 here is CATSRDLLGTGSKQYF. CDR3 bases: TGTGCCACCAGCAGAGATCTATTAGGGACAGGGTCGAAACAGTACTTC.

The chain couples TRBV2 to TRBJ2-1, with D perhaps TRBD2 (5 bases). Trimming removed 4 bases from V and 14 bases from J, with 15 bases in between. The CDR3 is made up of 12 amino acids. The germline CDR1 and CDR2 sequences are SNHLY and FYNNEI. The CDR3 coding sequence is TGTGCCAGCAGTGGCACTAGTAATAACGAGTTCTTC. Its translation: CASSGTSNNEFF. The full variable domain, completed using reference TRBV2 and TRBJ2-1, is EPEVTQTPSHQVTQMGQEVILRCVPISNHLYFYWYRQILGQKVEFLVSFYNNEISEKSEIFDDQFSVERPDGSNFTLKIRSTKLEDSAMYFCASSGTSNNEFFGPGTRLTVL.

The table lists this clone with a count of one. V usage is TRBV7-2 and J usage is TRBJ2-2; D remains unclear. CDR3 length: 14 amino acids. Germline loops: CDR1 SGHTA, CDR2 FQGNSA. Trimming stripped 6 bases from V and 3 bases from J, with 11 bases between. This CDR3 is CASRIDWDTGELFF. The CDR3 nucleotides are TGTGCCAGCAGGATTGACTGGGACACCGGGGAGCTGTTTTTT.

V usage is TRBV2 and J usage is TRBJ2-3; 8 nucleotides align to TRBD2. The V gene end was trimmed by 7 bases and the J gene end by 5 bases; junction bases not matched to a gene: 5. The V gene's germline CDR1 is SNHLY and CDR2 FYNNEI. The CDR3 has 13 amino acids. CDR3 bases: TGTGCCAGCACTGGACTAGCAGGAGATACGCAGTATTTT. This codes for CASTGLAGDTQYF.

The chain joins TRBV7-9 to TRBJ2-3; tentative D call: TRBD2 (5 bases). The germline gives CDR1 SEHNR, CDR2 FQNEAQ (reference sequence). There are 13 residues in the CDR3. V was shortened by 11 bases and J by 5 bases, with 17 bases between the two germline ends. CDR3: CAVSGITQDTQYF. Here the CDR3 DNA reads TGTGCCGTTTCGGGGATCACACAAGATACGCAGTATTTT.

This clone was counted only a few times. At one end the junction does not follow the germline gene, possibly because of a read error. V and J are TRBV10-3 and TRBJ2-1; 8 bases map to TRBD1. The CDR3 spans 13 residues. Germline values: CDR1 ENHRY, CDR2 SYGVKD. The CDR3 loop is CAIGDRGRNEQFF. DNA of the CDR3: TGTGCCATCGGTGACAGGGGTAGGAATGAGCAGTTCTTC.

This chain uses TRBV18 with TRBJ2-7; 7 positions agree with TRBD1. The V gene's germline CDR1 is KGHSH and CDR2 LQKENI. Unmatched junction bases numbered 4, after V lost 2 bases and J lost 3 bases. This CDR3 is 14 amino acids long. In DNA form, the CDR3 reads TGTGCCAGCTCACCAAGGGACAGTTTCTACGAGCAGTACGTC. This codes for CASSPRDSFYEQYV.

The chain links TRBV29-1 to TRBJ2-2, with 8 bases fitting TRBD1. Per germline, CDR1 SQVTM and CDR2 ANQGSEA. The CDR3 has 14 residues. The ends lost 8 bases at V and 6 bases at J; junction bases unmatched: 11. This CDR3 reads CSTLGQGRSGELFF. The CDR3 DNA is TGCAGCACCTTAGGACAGGGCCGGTCCGGGGAGCTGTTTTTT.